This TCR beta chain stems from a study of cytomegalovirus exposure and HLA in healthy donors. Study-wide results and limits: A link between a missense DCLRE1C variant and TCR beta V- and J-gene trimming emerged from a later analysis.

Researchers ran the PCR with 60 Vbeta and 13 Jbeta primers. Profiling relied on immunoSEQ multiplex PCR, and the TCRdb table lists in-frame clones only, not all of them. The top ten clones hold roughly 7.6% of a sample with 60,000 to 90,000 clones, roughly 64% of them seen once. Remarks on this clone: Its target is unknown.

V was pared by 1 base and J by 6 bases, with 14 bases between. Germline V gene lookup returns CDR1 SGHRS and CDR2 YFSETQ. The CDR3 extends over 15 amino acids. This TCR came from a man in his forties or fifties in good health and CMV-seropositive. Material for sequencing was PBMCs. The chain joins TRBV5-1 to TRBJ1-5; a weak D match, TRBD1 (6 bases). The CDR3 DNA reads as TGCGCCAGCAGCTTGCAAGGGGGAGACGTTCAGCCCCAGCATTTT. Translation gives CASSLQGGDVQPQHF.